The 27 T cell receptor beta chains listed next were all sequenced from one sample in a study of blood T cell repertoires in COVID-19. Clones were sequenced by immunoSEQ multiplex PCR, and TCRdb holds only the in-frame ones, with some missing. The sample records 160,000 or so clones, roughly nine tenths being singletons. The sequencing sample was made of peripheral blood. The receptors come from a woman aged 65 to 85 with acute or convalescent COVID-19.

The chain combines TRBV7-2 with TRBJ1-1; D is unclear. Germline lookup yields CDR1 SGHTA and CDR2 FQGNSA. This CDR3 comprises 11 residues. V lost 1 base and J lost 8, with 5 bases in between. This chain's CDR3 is CASSLVREAFF. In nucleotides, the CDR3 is TGTGCCAGCAGCTTAGTGCGAGAAGCTTTCTTT.

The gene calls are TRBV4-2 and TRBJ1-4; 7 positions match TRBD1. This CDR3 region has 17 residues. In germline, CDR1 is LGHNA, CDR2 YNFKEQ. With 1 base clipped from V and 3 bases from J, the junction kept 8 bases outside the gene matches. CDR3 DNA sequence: TGTGCCAGCAGCCAAGCTCGACAGGGTCAGGCTAATGAAAAACTGTTTTTT. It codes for CASSQARQGQANEKLFF.

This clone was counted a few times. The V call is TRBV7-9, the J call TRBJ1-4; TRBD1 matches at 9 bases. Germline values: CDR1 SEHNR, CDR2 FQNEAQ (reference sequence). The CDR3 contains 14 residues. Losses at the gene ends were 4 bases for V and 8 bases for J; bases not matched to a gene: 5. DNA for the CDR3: TGTGCCAGCAGCTCCGACAGGGGGTCCGAAAAACTGTTTTTT. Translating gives CASSSDRGSEKLFF.

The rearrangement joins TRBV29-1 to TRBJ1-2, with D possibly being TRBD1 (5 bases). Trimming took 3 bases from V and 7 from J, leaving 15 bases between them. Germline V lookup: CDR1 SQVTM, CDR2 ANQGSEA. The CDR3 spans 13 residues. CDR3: CSVDGGEHGGYTF. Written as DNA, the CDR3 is TGCAGCGTTGACGGGGGGGAGCATGGTGGCTACACCTTC.

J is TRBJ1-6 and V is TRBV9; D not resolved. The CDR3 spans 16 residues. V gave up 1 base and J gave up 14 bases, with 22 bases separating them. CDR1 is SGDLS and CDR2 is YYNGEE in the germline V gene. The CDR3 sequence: CASSVTASYMSSTLHF. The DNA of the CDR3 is TGTGCCAGCAGCGTAACAGCTTCATATATGTCCTCCACCCTCCACTTT.

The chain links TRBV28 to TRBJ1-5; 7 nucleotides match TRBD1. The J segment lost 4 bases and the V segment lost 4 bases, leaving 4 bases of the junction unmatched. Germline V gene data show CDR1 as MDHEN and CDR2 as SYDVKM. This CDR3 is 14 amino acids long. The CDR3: CASSWGQTNQPQHF. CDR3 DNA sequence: TGTGCCAGCAGTTGGGGACAGACAAATCAGCCCCAGCATTTT. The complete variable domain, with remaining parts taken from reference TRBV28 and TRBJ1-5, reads DVKVTQSSRYLVKRTGEKVFLECVQDMDHENMFWYRQDPGLGLRLIYFSYDVKMKEKGDIPEGYSVSREKKERFSLILESASTNQTSMYLCASSWGQTNQPQHFGDGTRLSIL.

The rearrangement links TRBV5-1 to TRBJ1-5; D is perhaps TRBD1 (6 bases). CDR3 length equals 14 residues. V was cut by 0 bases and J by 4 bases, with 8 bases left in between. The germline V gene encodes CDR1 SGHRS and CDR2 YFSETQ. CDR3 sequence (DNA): TGCGCCAGCAGCTTGGGGACAGCTAATCAGCCCCAGCATTTT. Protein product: CASSLGTANQPQHF.

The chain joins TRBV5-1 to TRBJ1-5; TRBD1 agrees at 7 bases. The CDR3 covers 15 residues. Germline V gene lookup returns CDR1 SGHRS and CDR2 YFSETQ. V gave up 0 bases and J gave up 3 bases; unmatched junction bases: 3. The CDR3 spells CASSLEGTDNQPQHF. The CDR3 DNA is TGCGCCAGCAGCTTGGAAGGGACAGACAATCAGCCCCAGCATTTT.

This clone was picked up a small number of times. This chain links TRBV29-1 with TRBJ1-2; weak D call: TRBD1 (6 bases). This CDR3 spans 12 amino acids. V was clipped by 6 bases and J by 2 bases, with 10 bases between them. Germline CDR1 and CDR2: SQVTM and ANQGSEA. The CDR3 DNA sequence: TGCAGCGTCTCACAGGGAAACTATGGCTACACCTTC. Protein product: CSVSQGNYGYTF.

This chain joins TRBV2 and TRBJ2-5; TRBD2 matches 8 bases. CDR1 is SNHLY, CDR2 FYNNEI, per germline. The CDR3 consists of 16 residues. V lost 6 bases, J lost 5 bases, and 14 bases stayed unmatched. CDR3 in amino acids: CASRSGLGQLTETQYF. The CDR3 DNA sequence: TGTGCCAGCAGGTCGGGACTAGGCCAACTGACGGAGACCCAGTACTTC.

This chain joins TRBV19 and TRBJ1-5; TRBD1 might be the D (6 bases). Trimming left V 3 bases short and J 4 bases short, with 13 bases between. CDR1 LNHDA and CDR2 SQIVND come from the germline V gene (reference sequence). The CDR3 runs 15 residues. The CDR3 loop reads CASSIGGKTNQPQHF. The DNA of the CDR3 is TGTGCCAGTAGTATTGGGGGCAAGACAAATCAGCCCCAGCATTTT.

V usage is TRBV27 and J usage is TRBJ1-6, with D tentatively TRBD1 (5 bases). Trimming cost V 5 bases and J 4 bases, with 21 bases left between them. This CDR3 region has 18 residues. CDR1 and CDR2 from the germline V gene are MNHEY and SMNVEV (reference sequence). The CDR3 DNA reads TGTGCCAGCAGTCCCCCCGTGGGGAGGGGCGGTTATAATTCACCCCTCCACTTT. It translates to CASSPPVGRGGYNSPLHF.

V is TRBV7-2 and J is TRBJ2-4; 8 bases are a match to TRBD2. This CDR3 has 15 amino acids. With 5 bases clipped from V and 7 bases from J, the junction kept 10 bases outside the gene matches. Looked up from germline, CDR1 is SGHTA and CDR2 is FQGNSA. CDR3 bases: TGTGCCAGCAGCCCACAGCGGGAGCTGATTAACATTCAGTACTTC. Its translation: CASSPQRELINIQYF.

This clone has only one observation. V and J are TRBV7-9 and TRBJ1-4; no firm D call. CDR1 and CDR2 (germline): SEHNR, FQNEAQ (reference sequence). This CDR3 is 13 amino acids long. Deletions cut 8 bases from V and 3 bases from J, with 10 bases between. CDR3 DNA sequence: TGTGCCAGCGGCCCTAGATCTAATGAAAAACTGTTTTTT. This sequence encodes CASGPRSNEKLFF.

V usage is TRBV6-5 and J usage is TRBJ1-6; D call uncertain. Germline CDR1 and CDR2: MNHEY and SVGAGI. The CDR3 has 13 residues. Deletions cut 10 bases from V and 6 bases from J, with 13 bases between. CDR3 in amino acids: CATSTSINSPLHF. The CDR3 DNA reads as TGTGCCACCTCAACCTCTATTAATTCACCCCTCCACTTT.

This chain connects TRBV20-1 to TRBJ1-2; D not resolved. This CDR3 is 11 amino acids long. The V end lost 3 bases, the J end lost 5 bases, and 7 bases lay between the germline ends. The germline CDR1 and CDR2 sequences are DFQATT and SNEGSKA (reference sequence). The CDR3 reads CSASSGYGYTF. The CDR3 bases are TGCAGTGCTAGTTCAGGTTATGGCTACACCTTC.

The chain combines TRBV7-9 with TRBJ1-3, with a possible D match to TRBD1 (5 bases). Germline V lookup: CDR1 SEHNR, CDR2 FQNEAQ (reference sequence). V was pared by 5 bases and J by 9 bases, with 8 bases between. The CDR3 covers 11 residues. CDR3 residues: CASSPGGTIYF. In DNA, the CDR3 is TGTGCCAGCAGCCCGGGGGGCACCATATATTTT.

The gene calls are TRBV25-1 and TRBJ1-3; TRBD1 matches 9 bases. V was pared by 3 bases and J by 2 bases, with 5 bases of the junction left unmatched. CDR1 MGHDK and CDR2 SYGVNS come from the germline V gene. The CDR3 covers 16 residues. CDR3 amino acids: CASSDGQGIAGNTIYF. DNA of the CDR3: TGTGCCAGCAGTGACGGACAGGGGATCGCTGGAAACACCATATATTTT. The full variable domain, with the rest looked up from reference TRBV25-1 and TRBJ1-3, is EADIYQTPRYLVIGTGKKITLECSQTMGHDKMYWYQQDPGMELHLIHYSYGVNSTEKGDLSSESTVSRIRTEHFPLTLESARPSHTSQYLCASSDGQGIAGNTIYFGEGSWLTVV.

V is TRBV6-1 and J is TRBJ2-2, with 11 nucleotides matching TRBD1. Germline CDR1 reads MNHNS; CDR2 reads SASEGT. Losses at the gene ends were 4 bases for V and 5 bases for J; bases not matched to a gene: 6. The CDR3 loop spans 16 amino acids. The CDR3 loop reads CASSVRTGGWTGELFF. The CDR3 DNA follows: TGTGCCAGCAGTGTCCGGACAGGGGGCTGGACCGGGGAGCTGTTTTTT.

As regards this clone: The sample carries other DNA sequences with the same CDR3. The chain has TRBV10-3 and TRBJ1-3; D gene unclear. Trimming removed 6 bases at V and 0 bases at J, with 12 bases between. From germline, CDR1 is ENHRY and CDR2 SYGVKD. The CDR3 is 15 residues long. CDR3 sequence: CAIRPDTSSGNTIYF. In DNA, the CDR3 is TGTGCCATCAGACCAGACACCAGCTCTGGAAACACCATATATTTT.

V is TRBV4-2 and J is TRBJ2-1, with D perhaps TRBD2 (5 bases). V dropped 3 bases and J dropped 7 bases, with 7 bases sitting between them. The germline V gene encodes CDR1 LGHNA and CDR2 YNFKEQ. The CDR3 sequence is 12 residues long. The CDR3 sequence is CASSQVANEQFF. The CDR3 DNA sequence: TGTGCCAGCAGCCAGGTAGCGAATGAGCAGTTCTTC.

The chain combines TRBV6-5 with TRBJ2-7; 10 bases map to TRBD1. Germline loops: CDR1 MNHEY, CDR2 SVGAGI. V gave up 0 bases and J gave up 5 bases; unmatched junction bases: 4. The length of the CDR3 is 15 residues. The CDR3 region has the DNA TGTGCCAGCAGTTACTCGGGGACAGGGGTCGACGAGCAGTACTTC. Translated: CASSYSGTGVDEQYF.

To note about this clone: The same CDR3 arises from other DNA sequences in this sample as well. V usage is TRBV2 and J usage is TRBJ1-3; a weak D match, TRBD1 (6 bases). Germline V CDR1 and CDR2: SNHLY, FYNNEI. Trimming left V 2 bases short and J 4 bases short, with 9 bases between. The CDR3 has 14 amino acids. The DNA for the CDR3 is TGTGCCAGCAGTGAACAGGGGTCCGGAAACACCATATATTTT. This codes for CASSEQGSGNTIYF. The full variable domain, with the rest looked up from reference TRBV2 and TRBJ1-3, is EPEVTQTPSHQVTQMGQEVILRCVPISNHLYFYWYRQILGQKVEFLVSFYNNEISEKSEIFDDQFSVERPDGSNFTLKIRSTKLEDSAMYFCASSEQGSGNTIYFGEGSWLTVV.

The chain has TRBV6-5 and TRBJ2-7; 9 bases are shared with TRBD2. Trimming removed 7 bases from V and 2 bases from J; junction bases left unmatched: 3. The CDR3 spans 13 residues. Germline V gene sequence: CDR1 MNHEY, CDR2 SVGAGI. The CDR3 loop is CASKLAGAYEQYF. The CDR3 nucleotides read TGTGCCAGCAAGTTAGCGGGGGCCTACGAGCAGTACTTC.

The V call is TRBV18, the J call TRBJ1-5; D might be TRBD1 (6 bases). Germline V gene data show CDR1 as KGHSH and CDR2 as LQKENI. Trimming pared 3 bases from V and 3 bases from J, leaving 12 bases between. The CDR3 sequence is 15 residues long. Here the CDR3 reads CASSPKQGDNQPQHF. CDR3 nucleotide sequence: TGTGCCAGCTCACCCAAACAGGGAGACAATCAGCCCCAGCATTTT.

As DNA, the CDR3 is TGTGCCAGCAGCTTGCGGACTAGCCGCGAGCAGTACTTC. Its protein product is CASSLRTSREQYF. The chain joins TRBV5-6 to TRBJ2-7, with TRBD2 matching 8 bases. This CDR3 contains 13 residues. With V trimmed by 1 base and J by 6 bases, 3 bases remained unmatched. Germline V CDR1 and CDR2: SGHDT, YYEEEE. Together with reference TRBV5-6 and TRBJ2-7, the CDR3 gives the full variable domain: DAGVTQSPTHLIKTRGQQVTLRCSPKSGHDTVSWYQQALGQGPQFIFQYYEEEERQRGNFPDRFSGHQFPNYSSELNVNALLLGDSALYLCASSLRTSREQYFGPGTRLTVT.

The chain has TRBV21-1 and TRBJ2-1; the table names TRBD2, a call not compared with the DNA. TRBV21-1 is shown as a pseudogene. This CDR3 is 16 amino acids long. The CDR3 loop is CASSKAGLNSYNEQFF. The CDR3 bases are TGTGCCAGCAGCAAAGCGGGACTAAACTCCTACAATGAGCAGTTCTTC.